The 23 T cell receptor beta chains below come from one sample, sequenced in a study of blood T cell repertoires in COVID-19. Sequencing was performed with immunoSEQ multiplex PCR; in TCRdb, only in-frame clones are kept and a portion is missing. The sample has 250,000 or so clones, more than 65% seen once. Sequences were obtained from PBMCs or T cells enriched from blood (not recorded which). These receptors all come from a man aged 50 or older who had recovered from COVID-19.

CDR3 protein: CSVGLVDSYNEQFF. DNA of the CDR3: TGCAGCGTTGGGCTAGTTGATTCCTACAATGAGCAGTTCTTC. The chain employs TRBV29-1 and TRBJ2-1; D gene uncertain. Trimming left V 4 bases short and J 1 base short, with 11 bases between. The CDR3 totals 14 residues. From germline, CDR1 is SQVTM and CDR2 ANQGSEA.

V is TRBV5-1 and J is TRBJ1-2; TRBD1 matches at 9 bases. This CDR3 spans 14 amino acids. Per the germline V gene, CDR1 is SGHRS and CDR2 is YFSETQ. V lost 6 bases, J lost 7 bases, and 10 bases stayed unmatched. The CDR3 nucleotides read TGCGCCAGCACTTGGGGGGACAGGGAAGGTGGCTACACCTTC. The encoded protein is CASTWGDREGGYTF.

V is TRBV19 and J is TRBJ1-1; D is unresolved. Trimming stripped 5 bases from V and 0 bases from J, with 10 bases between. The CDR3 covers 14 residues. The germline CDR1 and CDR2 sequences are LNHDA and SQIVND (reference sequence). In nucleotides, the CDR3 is TGTGCCAGTAGTTTCGTGCAGTTGAACACTGAAGCTTTCTTT. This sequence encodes CASSFVQLNTEAFF.

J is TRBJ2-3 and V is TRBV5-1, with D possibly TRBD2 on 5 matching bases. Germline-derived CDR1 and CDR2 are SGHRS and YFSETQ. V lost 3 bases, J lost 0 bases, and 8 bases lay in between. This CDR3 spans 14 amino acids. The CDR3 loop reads CASSSWTSTDTQYF. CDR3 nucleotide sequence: TGCGCCAGCAGCTCCTGGACTAGCACAGATACGCAGTATTTT.

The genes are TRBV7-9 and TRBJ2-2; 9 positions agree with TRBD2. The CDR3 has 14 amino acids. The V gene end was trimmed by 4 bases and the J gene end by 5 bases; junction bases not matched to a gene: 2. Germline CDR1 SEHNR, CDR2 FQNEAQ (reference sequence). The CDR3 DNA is TGTGCCAGCAGCTGGACTAGCGTTACCGGGGAGCTGTTTTTT. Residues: CASSWTSVTGELFF.

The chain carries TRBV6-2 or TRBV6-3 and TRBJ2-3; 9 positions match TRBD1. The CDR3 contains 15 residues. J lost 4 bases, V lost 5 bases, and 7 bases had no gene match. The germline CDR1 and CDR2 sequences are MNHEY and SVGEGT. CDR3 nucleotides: TGTGCCAGCAGTCAGCCGGGACAGGGATCAGATACGCAGTATTTT. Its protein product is CASSQPGQGSDTQYF.

The CDR3 region is CASSTGQGAEAFF. CDR3 DNA sequence: TGCGCCAGCAGCACCGGACAGGGAGCTGAAGCTTTCTTT. V is TRBV5-1 and J is TRBJ1-1, with TRBD1 matching 8 bases. This CDR3 region has 13 residues. From germline, CDR1 is SGHRS and CDR2 YFSETQ. Unmatched junction bases numbered 5, after V lost 4 bases and J lost 6 bases. The full variable domain, rest sourced from reference TRBV5-1 and TRBJ1-1, is KAGVTQTPRYLIKTRGQQVTLSCSPISGHRSVSWYQQTPGQGLQFLFEYFSETQRNKGNFPGRFSGRQFSNSRSEMNVSTLELGDSALYLCASSTGQGAEAFFGQGTRLTVV.

CDR3 sequence (DNA): TGTGCCAGCAGCGCCGCCGGGGGGAGTGGGCAAGAGACCCAGTACTTC. Translated: CASSAAGGSGQETQYF. The gene calls are TRBV7-2 and TRBJ2-5; 7 nucleotides match TRBD2. Germline-derived CDR1 and CDR2 are SGHTA and FQGNSA. The V gene end was trimmed by 5 bases and the J gene end by 2 bases; junction bases not matched to a gene: 11. This CDR3 region has 16 residues.

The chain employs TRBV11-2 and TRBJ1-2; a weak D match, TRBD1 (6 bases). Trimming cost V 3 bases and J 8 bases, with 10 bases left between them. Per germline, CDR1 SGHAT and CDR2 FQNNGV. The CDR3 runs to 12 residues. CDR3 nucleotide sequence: TGTGCCAGCAGCTTTAACGGACAGGGCTACACCTTC. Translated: CASSFNGQGYTF.

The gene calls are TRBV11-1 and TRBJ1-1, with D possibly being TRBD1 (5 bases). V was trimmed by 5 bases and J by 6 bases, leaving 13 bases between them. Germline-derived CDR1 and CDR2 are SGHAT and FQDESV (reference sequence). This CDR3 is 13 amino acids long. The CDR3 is CASSLRQPPEAFF. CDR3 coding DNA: TGTGCCAGCAGCCTAAGACAGCCCCCTGAAGCTTTCTTT.

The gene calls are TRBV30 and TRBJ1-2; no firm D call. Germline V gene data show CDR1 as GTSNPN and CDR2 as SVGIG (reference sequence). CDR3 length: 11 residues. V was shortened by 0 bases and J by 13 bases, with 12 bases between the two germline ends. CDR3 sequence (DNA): TGTGCCTGGAGTGTATTGGCCGCCTGCACCTTC. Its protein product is CAWSVLAACTF.

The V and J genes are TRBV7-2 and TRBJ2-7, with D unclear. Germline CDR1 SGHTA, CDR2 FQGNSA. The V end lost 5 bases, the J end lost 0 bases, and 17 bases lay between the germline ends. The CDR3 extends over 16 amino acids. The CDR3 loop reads CASSASSRGSSYEQYF. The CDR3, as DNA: TGTGCCAGCAGCGCCTCTTCCCGTGGCAGCTCCTACGAGCAGTACTTC.

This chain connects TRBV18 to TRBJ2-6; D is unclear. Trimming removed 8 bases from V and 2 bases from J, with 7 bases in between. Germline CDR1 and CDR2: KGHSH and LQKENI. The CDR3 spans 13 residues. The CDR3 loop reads CASQFPGANVLTF. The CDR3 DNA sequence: TGTGCCAGCCAATTCCCTGGGGCCAACGTCCTGACTTTC.

CDR3 coding DNA: TGCGCCAGCAGCTTGGTGGCTAGCGGGGACAATGAGCAGTTCTTC. Translated: CASSLVASGDNEQFF. The rearrangement links TRBV5-1 to TRBJ2-1, with 9 bases fitting TRBD2. This CDR3 contains 15 residues. J gave up 5 bases and V 0 bases, and 3 bases lay outside the gene matches. Germline V gives CDR1 SGHRS, CDR2 YFSETQ.

CDR3 bases: TGTGCCAGCAGTGTATTGGTAGCGGGGGGCACAGATACGCAGTATTTT. Amino acid sequence: CASSVLVAGGTDTQYF. The chain links TRBV2 to TRBJ2-3, with 9 bases matching TRBD2. The CDR3 is 16 residues long. Germline assignment: CDR1 SNHLY and CDR2 FYNNEI. After removal of 4 bases from V and 1 base from J, the junction contained 6 bases not matched to a gene.

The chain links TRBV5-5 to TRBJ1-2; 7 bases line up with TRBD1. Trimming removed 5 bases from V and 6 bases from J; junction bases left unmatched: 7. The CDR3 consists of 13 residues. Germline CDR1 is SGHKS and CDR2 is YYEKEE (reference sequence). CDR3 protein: CASRDPGGDGYTF. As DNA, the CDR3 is TGTGCCAGCAGGGACCCAGGGGGAGATGGCTACACCTTC.

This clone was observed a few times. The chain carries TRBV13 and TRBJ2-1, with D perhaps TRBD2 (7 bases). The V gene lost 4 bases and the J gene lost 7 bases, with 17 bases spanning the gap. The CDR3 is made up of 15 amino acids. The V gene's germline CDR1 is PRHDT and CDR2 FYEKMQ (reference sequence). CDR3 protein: CASSYLRGGRNEQFF. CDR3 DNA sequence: TGTGCCAGCAGCTACCTAAGGGGGGGCCGGAATGAGCAGTTCTTC.

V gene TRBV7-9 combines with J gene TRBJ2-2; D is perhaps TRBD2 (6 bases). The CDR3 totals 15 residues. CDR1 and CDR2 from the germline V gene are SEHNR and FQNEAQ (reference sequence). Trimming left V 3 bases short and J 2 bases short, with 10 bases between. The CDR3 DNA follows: TGTGCCAGCAGCTTCCCGGGACTTAACACCGGGGAGCTGTTTTTT. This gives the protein CASSFPGLNTGELFF.

The DNA of the CDR3 is TGTGCCATCAGTAGGGACAGACTTAATCGAGATACGCAGTATTTT. Translated, it gives CAISRDRLNRDTQYF. V and J are TRBV10-3 and TRBJ2-3; the match to TRBD1 covers 7 bases. The CDR3 is 15 amino acids. Trimming took 5 bases from V and 5 from J; bases not matched to a gene: 10. CDR1 is ENHRY and CDR2 is SYGVKD in the germline V gene.

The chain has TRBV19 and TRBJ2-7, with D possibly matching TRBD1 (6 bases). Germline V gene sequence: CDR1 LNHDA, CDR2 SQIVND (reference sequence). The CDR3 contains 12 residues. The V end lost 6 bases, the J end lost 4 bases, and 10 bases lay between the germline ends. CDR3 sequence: CASSSRGYEQYF. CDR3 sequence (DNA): TGTGCCAGTAGCAGCAGGGGTTACGAGCAGTACTTC.

The CDR3 nucleotides read TGTGCCAGCAGTTACTCGTGGACAGGGGGCTTGAACACTGAAGCTTTCTTT. Translation gives CASSYSWTGGLNTEAFF. The genes are TRBV6-2 or TRBV6-3 and TRBJ1-1, with 11 bases that match TRBD1. This CDR3 spans 17 amino acids. Germline lookup yields CDR1 MNHEY and CDR2 SVGEGT. The ends lost 0 bases at V and 0 bases at J; junction bases unmatched: 3.

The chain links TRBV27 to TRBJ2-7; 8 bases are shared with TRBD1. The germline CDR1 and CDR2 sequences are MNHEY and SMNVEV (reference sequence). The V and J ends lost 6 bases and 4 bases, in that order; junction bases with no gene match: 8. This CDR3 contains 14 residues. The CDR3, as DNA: TGTGCCAGCAGCCCCGGGACAGGTATATACGAGCAGTACTTC. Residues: CASSPGTGIYEQYF.

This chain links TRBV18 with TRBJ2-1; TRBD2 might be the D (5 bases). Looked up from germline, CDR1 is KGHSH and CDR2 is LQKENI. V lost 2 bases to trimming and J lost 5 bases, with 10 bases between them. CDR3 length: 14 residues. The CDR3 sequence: CASSPTGLNNEQFF. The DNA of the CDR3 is TGTGCCAGCTCACCAACGGGGTTGAACAATGAGCAGTTCTTC.